The present TCR beta chain was sequenced within a study of cytomegalovirus exposure and HLA in healthy donors. Broader study findings: Later analysis demonstrated an association between a missense DCLRE1C variant and TCR beta V- and J-gene trimming. Productive status was seen about 90% or about 30% of the time for most TCR beta V segments in an earlier analysis.

As concerns this clone: Its antigen is unidentified.

Primers: 60 Vbeta forward and 13 Jbeta reverse. Method: immunoSEQ multiplex PCR; TCRdb's copy keeps in-frame clones and lacks some. The repertoire consists of under 200,000 clones, with just under 80% occurring once and the leading ten covering under 1.5%. This CDR3 contains 14 residues. Unmatched junction bases numbered 5, after V lost 5 bases and J lost 1 base. Germline values: CDR1 MNHEY, CDR2 SVGAGI. Sequencing was performed on PBMCs. This clonotype was sampled from a man aged 30 to 39 in good health and CMV-seronegative. The chain uses TRBV6-5 and TRBJ2-7, with 7 bases fitting TRBD2. The CDR3 nucleotides are TGTGCCAGCAGTCGGGGGGAAAGTTCCTACGAGCAGTACTTC. This sequence encodes CASSRGESSYEQYF.